This T cell receptor (beta chain) was identified during a study of cytomegalovirus exposure and HLA in healthy donors. Study findings and constraints: A likely sequencing artifact accounted for one observed cluster of highly shared sequence variants. Prior analysis indicated that the majority of TCR beta V segments exhibited productivity approximately 90% or approximately 30% of the time. Serostatus for CMV was the only available immune exposure information.

13 Jbeta primers and 60 Vbeta primers were used for the PCR. The data were produced by immunoSEQ multiplex PCR, yet TCRdb's version contains in-frame clones alone and is incomplete. The data show more than 150,000 clones, with around three quarters seen just once and under 2% held by the top ten. This clone was detected once. The antigen is unknown. V was clipped by 2 bases and J by 9 bases; unmatched bases: 2. CDR1 and CDR2 (germline): GTSNPN, SVGIG (reference sequence). This CDR3 region has 13 residues. The chain couples TRBV30 to TRBJ1-6; TRBD1 agrees at 9 bases. This clonotype was sampled from a woman under 40 in good health and CMV-seronegative. The sequencing sample was made of PBMCs. The CDR3 sequence: CAWSTGQGSPLHF. DNA for the CDR3: TGTGCCTGGAGTACGGGACAGGGTTCACCCCTCCACTTT.